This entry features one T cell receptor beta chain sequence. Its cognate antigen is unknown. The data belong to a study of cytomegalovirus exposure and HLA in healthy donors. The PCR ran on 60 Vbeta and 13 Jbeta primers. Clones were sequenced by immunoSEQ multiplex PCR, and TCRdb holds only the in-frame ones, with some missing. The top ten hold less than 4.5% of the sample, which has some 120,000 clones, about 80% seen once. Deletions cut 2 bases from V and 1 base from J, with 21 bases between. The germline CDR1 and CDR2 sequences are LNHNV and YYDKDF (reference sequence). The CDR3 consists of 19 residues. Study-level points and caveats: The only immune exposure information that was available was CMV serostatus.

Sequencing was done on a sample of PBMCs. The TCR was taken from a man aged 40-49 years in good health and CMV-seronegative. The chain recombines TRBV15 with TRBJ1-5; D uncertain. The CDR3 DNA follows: TGTGCCACCAGCAGACCGCGCGGGTTAATCAAGGGAAGCAATCAGCCCCAGCATTTT. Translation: CATSRPRGLIKGSNQPQHF.